The 23 T cell receptor beta chains below all came from one sample that was sequenced in a study of T-cell memory formation after mild COVID-19. TCRdb reanalysed the 5' RACE reads using MiXCR and keeps one entry per CDR3 protein. Of roughly 86,000 distinct CDR3 sequences in the sample, more than 12% were seen once. The sequencing input was PBMCs or a T cell subset sorted from them (not recorded which). The receptors derive from a man between 18 and 35 years old who had mild COVID-19 (a few samples of this study predate the infection). Cell type and time point are not known.

This clonotype appeared a few times. The chain couples TRBV18 to TRBJ2-7; tentatively, D is TRBD2 (6 bases). Germline CDR1 and CDR2: KGHSH and LQKENI. V dropped 5 bases and J dropped 2 bases, with 10 bases sitting between them. The CDR3 length is 13 residues. CDR3: CASSSSGAYEQYF. The CDR3 coding sequence is TGTGCCAGCTCATCTTCGGGGGCCTACGAGCAGTACTTC.

This clonotype was seen only a few times. The V gene is TRBV4-1, the J gene TRBJ2-3; D is uncertain. This CDR3 has 13 amino acids. V dropped 0 bases and J dropped 6 bases, with 7 bases sitting between them. CDR1 and CDR2 (germline): MGHRA, YSYEKL. The CDR3 here is CASSQEPYDTQYF. CDR3 nucleotide sequence: TGCGCCAGCAGCCAAGAACCTTATGATACGCAGTATTTT.

This clonotype turned up a few times. The chain combines TRBV6-6 with TRBJ2-3; 12 nucleotides match TRBD2. V dropped 2 bases and J dropped 3; count of bases not matched to a gene: 3. Looked up from germline, CDR1 is MNHNY and CDR2 is SVGAGI (reference sequence). The CDR3 is 16 amino acids. As DNA, the CDR3 is TGTGCCAGCAGTTACACGACTAGCGGGGGTACAGATACGCAGTATTTT. Translating it yields CASSYTTSGGTDTQYF.

The chain recombines TRBV4-1 with TRBJ2-7, with TRBD2 identical over 7 bases. V lost 0 bases, J lost 5 bases, and 10 bases stayed unmatched. The CDR3 has 16 residues. Germline loops: CDR1 MGHRA, CDR2 YSYEKL. The CDR3 region is CASSQDRATSWDEQYF. The DNA of the CDR3 is TGCGCCAGCAGCCAAGATAGGGCGACTAGCTGGGACGAGCAGTACTTC.

This sequence joins TRBV20-1 and TRBJ1-5; 10 bases match TRBD1. CDR1 is DFQATT, CDR2 SNEGSKA, per germline (reference sequence). The trim removed 4 bases at V and 4 bases at J, leaving 13 bases unmatched. This CDR3 has 17 amino acids. The DNA of the CDR3 is TGCAGTGCTATCTCGGCCGGGGACAGGGGATCTAATCAGCCCCAGCATTTT. It encodes CSAISAGDRGSNQPQHF.

This clonotype showed up just a few times. The V gene is TRBV20-1, the J gene TRBJ2-7; 8 nucleotides agree with TRBD1. The CDR3 has 15 amino acids. V dropped 5 bases and J dropped 5; count of bases not matched to a gene: 14. Germline V gene sequence: CDR1 DFQATT, CDR2 SNEGSKA (reference sequence). CDR3 amino acids: CSAGQGLGVLDEQYF. Here the CDR3 DNA reads TGCAGTGCTGGACAGGGCTTGGGGGTGTTGGACGAGCAGTACTTC.

A few counts support this clonotype. The CDR3, as DNA: TGTGCCAGCAGTTGGGGGGCCAGCACCGGGGAGCTGTTTTTT. Translating it yields CASSWGASTGELFF. This chain links TRBV27 with TRBJ2-2, with D perhaps matching TRBD1 or TRBD2 (6 bases each). Germline CDR1 is MNHEY and CDR2 is SMNVEV (reference sequence). CDR3 length: 14 residues. Trimming took 4 bases from V and 4 from J, leaving 10 bases between them.

This clonotype was observed a single time. The V and J genes are TRBV4-1 and TRBJ1-3; D unresolved. The CDR3 consists of 14 residues. The V end was cut by 3 bases, the J end by 4 bases, with 10 bases between. Germline V gene data show CDR1 as MGHRA and CDR2 as YSYEKL. The CDR3 sequence: CASSQYEGGNTIYF. CDR3 bases: TGCGCCAGCAGCCAGTATGAAGGAGGAAACACCATATATTTT.

This chain connects TRBV2 to TRBJ2-7, with D uncertain. The germline V gene has CDR1 SNHLY and CDR2 FYNNEI. This CDR3 spans 13 amino acids. V lost 3 bases, J lost 1 base, and 7 bases lay in between. The CDR3 region has the DNA TGTGCCAGCAGTGACATCAGTTCCTACGAGCAGTACTTC. As protein: CASSDISSYEQYF.

This chain joins TRBV12-3 or TRBV12-4 and TRBJ2-4; D perhaps matches TRBD2 (6 bases). The CDR3 is 16 residues long. V lost 3 bases and J 0 bases, leaving 12 bases between the germline ends. The CDR3 DNA sequence: TGTGCCAGCAGTTTCGAGTGGGGGGTAGCCAAAAACATTCAGTACTTC. Protein: CASSFEWGVAKNIQYF.

This clonotype has more than one count but fewer than ten. The chain employs TRBV4-1 and TRBJ2-1, with D uncertain. The CDR3 sequence is 17 residues long. The ends were cut back, 4 bases at V and 5 bases at J, with 21 bases in the middle. The germline V gene encodes CDR1 MGHRA and CDR2 YSYEKL. CDR3 sequence (DNA): TGCGCCAGCAGCCCCCTCGTCGGCTCAGACGGGCACAATGAGCAGTTCTTC. Its translation is CASSPLVGSDGHNEQFF.

This clonotype has just a few counts. The chain employs TRBV6-4 and TRBJ1-1, with D uncertain. V dropped 3 bases and J dropped 4 bases, with 9 bases sitting between them. CDR3 length equals 13 residues. In germline, CDR1 is MRHNA, CDR2 SNTAGT. Written as DNA, the CDR3 is TGTGCCAGCAGTGATCGATTAGGCACTGAAGCTTTCTTT. Translating it yields CASSDRLGTEAFF.

The J gene is TRBJ2-1, the V gene TRBV7-6, with D perhaps matching TRBD1 (5 bases). There are 13 residues in the CDR3. Trimming took 7 bases from V and 10 from J, leaving 17 bases between them. The germline CDR1 and CDR2 sequences are SGHVS and FNYEAQ. CDR3 residues: CASTGSAGKEQFF. The DNA of the CDR3 is TGTGCCAGCACAGGGTCTGCTGGGAAGGAGCAGTTCTTC.

The V gene is TRBV12-3 or TRBV12-4, the J gene TRBJ2-2, with D possibly matching TRBD1 (6 bases). V lost 6 bases and J 2 bases, leaving 10 bases between the germline ends. This CDR3 spans 14 amino acids. The CDR3: CASRLDSNTGELFF. CDR3 in DNA: TGTGCCAGCAGACTGGACAGTAACACCGGGGAGCTGTTTTTT.

In this sample, this clonotype turned up many times. The J gene is TRBJ2-7, the V gene TRBV4-2; perhaps TRBD1 as D (6 bases). This CDR3 is built from 14 residues. The V end was cut by 1 base, the J end by 2 bases, with 9 bases between. Germline assignment: CDR1 LGHNA and CDR2 YNFKEQ. CDR3 residues: CASSQGTVTYEQYF. The CDR3, as DNA: TGTGCCAGCAGCCAAGGGACAGTTACCTACGAGCAGTACTTC.

This clonotype was detected only once. The genes are TRBV4-1 and TRBJ1-2; D gene uncertain. Per the germline V gene, CDR1 is MGHRA and CDR2 is YSYEKL. V was clipped by 0 bases and J by 2 bases, with 4 bases between them. This CDR3 spans 13 amino acids. The CDR3 bases are TGCGCCAGCAGCCAAGATACGAACTATGGCTACACCTTC. Its protein product is CASSQDTNYGYTF.

The chain uses TRBV21-1 and TRBJ1-5; the D segment call TRBD1 is taken from the table without a DNA check. TRBV21-1 is a documented pseudogene. CDR3 length: 13 residues. Written as DNA, the CDR3 is TGTGCCAGCAGCGTTGCCCCCCATCAGCCCCAGCATTTT. The encoded protein is CASSVAPHQPQHF.

This clonotype was seen only a few times. The chain is built from TRBV15 and TRBJ2-1, with 10 bases identical to TRBD2. Germline CDR1 reads LNHNV; CDR2 reads YYDKDF (reference sequence). This CDR3 region has 16 residues. J lost 6 bases, V lost 3 bases, and 8 bases had no gene match. CDR3 in amino acids: CATSSTTSGVANEQFF. CDR3 nucleotides: TGTGCCACCAGCAGTACCACTAGCGGGGTGGCCAATGAGCAGTTCTTC.

The CDR3, as DNA: TGCGCCAGCAGCCAAGGCACATCCGTTGGGACCCAGTACTTC. It encodes CASSQGTSVGTQYF. The rearrangement links TRBV4-1 to TRBJ2-5; no clear D. Per germline, CDR1 MGHRA and CDR2 YSYEKL. Trimming took off 1 base at V and 7 bases at J, with 13 bases between the two ends. The CDR3 loop spans 14 amino acids.

This clonotype has only a few counts. The chain employs TRBV7-9 and TRBJ1-6; the match to TRBD1 covers 9 bases. This CDR3 spans 14 amino acids. Germline values: CDR1 SEHNR, CDR2 FQNEAQ (reference sequence). V lost 5 bases, J lost 7 bases, and 3 bases stayed unmatched. The CDR3 reads CASSVQGANSPLHF. CDR3 in DNA: TGTGCCAGCAGCGTACAGGGGGCCAATTCACCCCTCCACTTT. Full variable domain (rest looked up from reference TRBV7-9 and TRBJ1-6): DTGVSQNPRHKITKRGQNVTFRCDPISEHNRLYWYRQTLGQGPEFLTYFQNEAQLEKSRLLSDRFSAERPKGSFSTLEIQRTEQGDSAMYLCASSVQGANSPLHFGNGTRLTVT.

This clonotype was picked up a small number of times. The V gene is TRBV4-1, the J gene TRBJ2-3, with 7 bases lining up with TRBD2. Germline CDR1 reads MGHRA; CDR2 reads YSYEKL. The CDR3 loop spans 17 amino acids. V lost 4 bases to trimming and J lost 0 bases; unmatched junction nucleotides: 10. This CDR3 reads CASSPDGLGLSTDTQYF. CDR3 DNA: TGCGCCAGCAGCCCTGACGGACTAGGGCTTAGCACAGATACGCAGTATTTT.

The genes are TRBV6-6 and TRBJ2-5; 11 nucleotides line up with TRBD2. The CDR3 spans 16 residues. V gave up 3 bases and J gave up 5 bases; unmatched junction bases: 8. Germline V gives CDR1 MNHNY, CDR2 SVGAGI (reference sequence). The CDR3 reads CASSYFAGTSGETQYF. For the CDR3, the DNA is TGTGCCAGCAGTTATTTTGCGGGGACTAGCGGCGAGACCCAGTACTTC.

Only a few counts were recorded for this clonotype. This chain joins TRBV12-3 or TRBV12-4 and TRBJ1-4, with 7 bases aligning to TRBD1. Trimming at V came to 4 bases and at J to 5 bases, leaving 4 bases not matched to a gene. CDR3 length: 14 amino acids. This CDR3 is CASSYEGANEKLFF. DNA for the CDR3: TGTGCCAGCAGTTACGAGGGGGCGAATGAAAAACTGTTTTTT.